These 8 T cell receptor beta chains share one sample of origin, sequenced in a study of neurological immune-mediated disorders. Each CDR3 protein gets one entry after TCRdb re-called the 5' RACE reads with MiXCR. This sample has about 46,000 distinct CDR3 sequences, with under 2% found just once. Sample: PBMCs. Receptor source: a woman in her thirties or forties with multiple sclerosis.

This clonotype was counted ten times or more. The chain links TRBV5-1 to TRBJ1-1; a possible D gene is TRBD1 (5 bases). The V end lost 3 bases, the J end lost 1 base, and 16 bases lay between the germline ends. The length of the CDR3 is 16 residues. The germline CDR1 and CDR2 sequences are SGHRS and YFSETQ. DNA of the CDR3: TGCGCCAGCAGCTCGGTGATCGGCAGGGCGAACACTGAAGCTTTCTTT. Encoded protein: CASSSVIGRANTEAFF.

In this sample, this clonotype turned up many times. The V call is TRBV20-1, the J call TRBJ2-1; no clear D. V lost 6 bases, J lost 7 bases, and 10 bases lay in between. This CDR3 is built from 11 residues. The germline CDR1 and CDR2 sequences are DFQATT and SNEGSKA (reference sequence). CDR3 bases: TGCAGTGCCCGACTGAGTAATGAGCAGTTCTTC. It is translated as CSARLSNEQFF.

This clonotype has a count of ten or more. This rearrangement joins TRBV5-1 to TRBJ2-3; D unresolved. Germline V gene lookup returns CDR1 SGHRS and CDR2 YFSETQ. CDR3 length: 15 amino acids. V was shortened by 2 bases and J by 0 bases, with 10 bases between the two germline ends. The CDR3 coding sequence is TGCGCCAGCAGCTTTGAGGATGCTAGCACAGATACGCAGTATTTT. Residues: CASSFEDASTDTQYF.

Ten or more counts support this clonotype. This rearrangement joins TRBV6-1 to TRBJ1-2, with D perhaps TRBD1 (6 bases). This CDR3 comprises 13 residues. Per germline, CDR1 MNHNS and CDR2 SASEGT. Trimming removed 2 bases from V and 5 bases from J, with 9 bases in between. CDR3 amino acids: CASSERGSYGYTF. The DNA of the CDR3 is TGTGCCAGCAGTGAAAGGGGGTCTTATGGCTACACCTTC.

This clonotype was found many times. This chain links TRBV12-3 or TRBV12-4 with TRBJ2-7; D gene unclear. The CDR3 length is 13 residues. Trimming stripped 6 bases from V and 0 bases from J, with 9 bases between. CDR3 nucleotide sequence: TGTGCCAGCAGCTTTACGGTCTCCTACGAGCAGTACTTC. It is translated as CASSFTVSYEQYF.

This clonotype has a count of ten or more. The chain has TRBV20-1 and TRBJ2-2; tentative D call: TRBD2 (5 bases). This CDR3 is built from 14 residues. From germline, CDR1 is DFQATT and CDR2 SNEGSKA (reference sequence). V was cut by 6 bases and J by 7 bases, with 18 bases left in between. The DNA of the CDR3 is TGCAGTGCGGCCTTAACAGCTGCGGGCGGGGAGCTGTTTTTT. This encodes CSAALTAAGGELFF.

This clonotype was seen at least ten times. The chain carries TRBV7-3 and TRBJ2-6, with D perhaps TRBD1 (7 bases). The CDR3 is 16 residues long. V lost 5 bases to trimming and J lost 4 bases, with 15 bases between them. Germline-derived CDR1 and CDR2 are SGHTA and FQGTGA. CDR3 loop: CASSLQGGSGANVLTF. CDR3 DNA sequence: TGTGCCAGCAGCCTCCAGGGGGGCTCCGGGGCCAACGTCCTGACTTTC.

This clonotype appeared many times. The chain recombines TRBV30 with TRBJ1-1; tentatively, D is TRBD1 (5 bases). Trimming took 5 bases from V and 9 from J, leaving 10 bases between them. CDR3 length equals 10 residues. Germline CDR1 and CDR2: GTSNPN and SVGIG (reference sequence). The CDR3 reads CAWGRQKAFF. In nucleotides, the CDR3 is TGTGCCTGGGGGAGACAGAAAGCTTTCTTT.